A single sample is the source of the 8 T cell receptor beta chains below, sequenced in a study of blood T cell repertoires in COVID-19. Sequenced by immunoSEQ multiplex PCR; TCRdb stores in-frame clones only, minus some. The sample holds about 140,000 clones, 70% to 90% seen once. The sequenced sample was peripheral blood. These receptors were obtained from a human donor in a cohort sampled during active COVID-19.

A word on this clone: The CDR3 does not close with the conserved phenylalanine or tryptophan, likely indicating a read error. The limits of the CDR3 on the DNA are not certain, so only TCRdb's listed CDR3 is given. This chain connects TRBV3-1 (or the pseudogene TRBV3-2) to TRBJ1-4. Both ends counted, the CDR3 spans 10 residues. The germline gives CDR1 LGHDT, CDR2 YNNKEL (reference sequence). The CDR3 sequence: CASSPFLRGD.

The V gene is TRBV9, the J gene TRBJ1-1; D possibly corresponds to TRBD1 (6 bases). The V gene lost 3 bases and the J gene lost 1 base, with 13 bases spanning the gap. The germline gives CDR1 SGDLS, CDR2 YYNGEE. The CDR3 is 15 residues long. The CDR3 spells CASSAYRAGNTEAFF. The CDR3 DNA sequence: TGTGCCAGCAGCGCGTACAGGGCGGGGAACACTGAAGCTTTCTTT.

The chain combines TRBV25-1 with TRBJ1-1, with a tentative D call TRBD1 (6 bases). This CDR3 comprises 13 residues. CDR1 and CDR2 from the germline V gene are MGHDK and SYGVNS. The germline V and J ends were trimmed by 5 bases and 11 bases, with 18 bases remaining between them. This chain's CDR3 is CASSSPGGRMAFF. The CDR3 region has the DNA TGTGCCAGCAGTTCCCCGGGGGGCAGAATGGCTTTCTTT.

The rearrangement joins TRBV9 to TRBJ1-1; D call uncertain. The CDR3 spans 13 residues. Trimming removed 4 bases at V and 3 bases at J, with 10 bases between. The germline V gene has CDR1 SGDLS and CDR2 YYNGEE. DNA of the CDR3: TGTGCCAGCAGCCCCGAGATGGACACTGAAGCTTTCTTT. Residues: CASSPEMDTEAFF. Using reference TRBV9 and TRBJ1-1 for the parts outside the CDR3, the full variable domain is DSGVTQTPKHLITATGQRVTLRCSPRSGDLSVYWYQQSLDQGLQFLIQYYNGEERAKGNILERFSAQQFPDLHSELNLSSLELGDSALYFCASSPEMDTEAFFGQGTRLTVV.

This chain links TRBV6-1 with TRBJ1-4; the D gene is possibly TRBD1 (6 bases). CDR1 and CDR2 from the germline V gene are MNHNS and SASEGT. The CDR3 is made up of 14 amino acids. The V and J ends lost 2 bases and 3 bases respectively, with 7 bases between them. In DNA form, the CDR3 reads TGTGCCAGCAGTGAAAGGACAGCTAATGAAAAACTGTTTTTT. The encoded protein is CASSERTANEKLFF.

This sequence joins TRBV19 and TRBJ1-4; TRBD1 aligns across 9 bases. The CDR3 has 15 residues. Germline V CDR1 and CDR2: LNHDA, SQIVND (reference sequence). V shed 6 bases, J shed 8 bases, and the junction held 10 bases outside the gene matches. The CDR3 DNA reads TGTGCCAGTAGCGGGCAAAGGACAGGGGTAGAAAAACTGTTTTTT. Amino acid sequence: CASSGQRTGVEKLFF.

V gene TRBV5-6 combines with J gene TRBJ1-5; D might be TRBD1 (6 bases). The ends were cut back, 4 bases at V and 4 bases at J, with 12 bases in the middle. The CDR3 has 14 amino acids. Germline loops: CDR1 SGHDT, CDR2 YYEEEE. CDR3 loop: CASSTRQGNQPQHF. The DNA for the CDR3 is TGTGCCAGCAGCACCCGCCAGGGGAATCAGCCCCAGCATTTT.

This clone appeared a few times. CDR3 protein: CASSPRQNEKLFF. CDR3 in DNA: TGTGCCAGCAGTCCACGACAGAATGAAAAACTGTTTTTT. The V call is TRBV2, the J call TRBJ1-4; the D gene is possibly TRBD1 (5 bases). CDR3 length equals 13 residues. V shed 5 bases and J shed 5 bases, with 9 bases lying between them. The germline V gene encodes CDR1 SNHLY and CDR2 FYNNEI.